This TCR beta chain stems from a study of blood T cell repertoires in COVID-19. Overall study context: Acute-phase and convalescent COVID-19 samples originated in the United States, Italy and Spain. T cells, B-cell-depleted T cells, or PBMCs supplied cDNA or gDNA.

Per the original methods: Amplifying reference gene primers gave estimates of nucleated cell counts. The repertoire was sequenced with immunoSEQ multiplex PCR; TCRdb's copy has only in-frame clones and lacks some. That table furnishes V, J and clone size, whereas the DNA furnished D and trimming. The sample shows approximately 26,000 clones, roughly 82% of them seen only once. Germline V gives CDR1 SGHTA, CDR2 FQGNSA. This CDR3 has 15 amino acids. With 5 bases clipped from V and 4 bases from J, the junction kept 8 bases outside the gene matches. The gene calls are TRBV7-2 and TRBJ2-3; 8 bases map to TRBD2. Source material: peripheral blood. The sequence derives from a man of 80 years or more with active or convalescent COVID-19. The CDR3 sequence: CASSPGLGGADTQYF. The CDR3 DNA follows: TGTGCCAGCAGCCCGGGACTAGGTGGGGCAGATACGCAGTATTTT.